This T cell receptor beta chain originates from a study of neurological immune-mediated disorders. As to this clonotype: This likely comes from a read error, as the CDR3 has no conserved phenylalanine or tryptophan at its end.

TCRdb used MiXCR to reprocess the 5' RACE reads, holding one entry per CDR3 protein. This sample yields about 35,000 distinct CDR3 sequences, of which about 3.8% are seen a single time; around 2% belongs to the top ten. This CDR3 comprises 16 residues. Trimming stripped 5 bases from V and 8 bases from J, with 22 bases between. The genes are TRBV12-3 or TRBV12-4 and TRBJ2-4; D possibly matches TRBD1 or TRBD2 (5 bases each). This clonotype was obtained from a man aged 25-45 years with multiple sclerosis. Specimen: PBMCs. CDR3 nucleotide sequence: TGTGCCAGCAGTCCACCCGGGGCAGGGCGAGGGTACATTCAGTACTCC. Amino acid sequence: CASSPPGAGRGYIQYS.